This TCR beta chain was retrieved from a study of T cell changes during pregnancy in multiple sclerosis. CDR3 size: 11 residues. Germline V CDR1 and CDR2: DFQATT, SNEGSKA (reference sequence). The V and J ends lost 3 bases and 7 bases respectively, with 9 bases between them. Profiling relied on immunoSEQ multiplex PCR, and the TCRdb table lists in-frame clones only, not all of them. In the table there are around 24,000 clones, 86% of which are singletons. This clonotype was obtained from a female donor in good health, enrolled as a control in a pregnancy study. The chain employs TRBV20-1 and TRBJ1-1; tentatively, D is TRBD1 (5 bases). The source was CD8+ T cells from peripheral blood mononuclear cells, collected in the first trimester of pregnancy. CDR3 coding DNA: TGCAGTGCTAGGGAAGGGGTTGAAGCTTTCTTT. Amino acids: CSAREGVEAFF.